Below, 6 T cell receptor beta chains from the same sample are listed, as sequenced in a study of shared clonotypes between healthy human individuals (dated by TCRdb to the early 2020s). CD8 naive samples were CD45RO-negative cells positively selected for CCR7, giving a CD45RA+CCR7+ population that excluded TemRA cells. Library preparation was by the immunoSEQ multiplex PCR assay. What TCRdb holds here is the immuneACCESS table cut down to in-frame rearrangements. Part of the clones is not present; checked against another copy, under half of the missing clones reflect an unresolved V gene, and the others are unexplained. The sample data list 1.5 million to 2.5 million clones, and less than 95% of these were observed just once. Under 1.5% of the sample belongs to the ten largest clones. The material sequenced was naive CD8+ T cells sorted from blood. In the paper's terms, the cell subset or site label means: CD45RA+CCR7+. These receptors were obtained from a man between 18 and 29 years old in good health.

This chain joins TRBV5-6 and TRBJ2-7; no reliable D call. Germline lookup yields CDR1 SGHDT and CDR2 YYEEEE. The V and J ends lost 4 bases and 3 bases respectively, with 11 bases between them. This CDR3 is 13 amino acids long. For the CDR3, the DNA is TGTGCCAGCAGCCAGGACCCCAGCTACGAGCAGTACTTC. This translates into CASSQDPSYEQYF.

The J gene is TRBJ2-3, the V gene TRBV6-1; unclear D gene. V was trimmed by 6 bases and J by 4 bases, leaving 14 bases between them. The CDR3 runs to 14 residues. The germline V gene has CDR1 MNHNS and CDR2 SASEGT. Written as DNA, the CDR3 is TGTGCCAGCAGACAAAGGGCTCGCGCAGATACGCAGTATTTT. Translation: CASRQRARADTQYF.

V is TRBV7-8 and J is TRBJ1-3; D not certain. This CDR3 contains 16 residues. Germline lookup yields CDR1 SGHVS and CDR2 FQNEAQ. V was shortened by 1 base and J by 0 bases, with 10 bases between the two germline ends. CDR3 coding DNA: TGTGCCAGCAGCTTAGGTGGGGTCCTCTCTGGAAACACCATATATTTT. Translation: CASSLGGVLSGNTIYF.

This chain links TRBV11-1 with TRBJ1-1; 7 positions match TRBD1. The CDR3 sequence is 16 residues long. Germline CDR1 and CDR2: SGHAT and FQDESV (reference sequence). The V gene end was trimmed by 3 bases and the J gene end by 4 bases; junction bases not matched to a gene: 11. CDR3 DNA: TGTGCCAGCAGCTTCGGAAGGGACAGAGGCTTCACTGAAGCTTTCTTT. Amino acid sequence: CASSFGRDRGFTEAFF.

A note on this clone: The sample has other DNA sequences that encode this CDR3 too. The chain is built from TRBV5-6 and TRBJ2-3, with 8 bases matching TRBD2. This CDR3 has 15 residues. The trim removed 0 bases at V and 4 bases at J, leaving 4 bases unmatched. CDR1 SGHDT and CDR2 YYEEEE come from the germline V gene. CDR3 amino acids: CASSLGLAGPDTQYF. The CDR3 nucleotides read TGTGCCAGCAGCTTGGGGTTAGCGGGGCCAGATACGCAGTATTTT.

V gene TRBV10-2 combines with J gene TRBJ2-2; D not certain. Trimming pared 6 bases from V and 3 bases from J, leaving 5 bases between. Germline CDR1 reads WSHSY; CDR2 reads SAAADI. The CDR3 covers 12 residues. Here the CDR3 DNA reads TGCGCCAGCAGGACTGACACCGGGGAGCTGTTTTTT. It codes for CASRTDTGELFF.